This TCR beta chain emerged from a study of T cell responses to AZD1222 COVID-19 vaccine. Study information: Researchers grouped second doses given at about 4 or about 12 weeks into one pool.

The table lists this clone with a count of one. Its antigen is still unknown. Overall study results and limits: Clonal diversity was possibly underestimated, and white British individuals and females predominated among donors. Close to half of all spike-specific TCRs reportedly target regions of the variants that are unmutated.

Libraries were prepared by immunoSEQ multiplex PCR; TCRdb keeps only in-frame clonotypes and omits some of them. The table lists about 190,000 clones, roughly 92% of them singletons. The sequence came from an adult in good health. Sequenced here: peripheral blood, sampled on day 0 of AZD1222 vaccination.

Here the CDR3 DNA reads TGTGCCAGCAGCCAAGATGGGGGGGGACAGGGGTCACGAGAGCAGTACTTC. It yields the protein CASSQDGGGQGSREQYF. V is TRBV3-1 (or the pseudogene TRBV3-2) and J is TRBJ2-7; 10 nucleotides line up with TRBD1. This CDR3 region has 17 residues. The V segment lost 0 bases and the J segment 7 bases; nucleotides outside the gene matches: 12. Germline CDR1 reads LGHDT; CDR2 reads YNNKEL (reference sequence).